This T cell receptor (beta chain) was profiled in a study of T cell responses to AZD1222 COVID-19 vaccine. Overall study findings and caveats: Donors were mostly white British, more females; clonal diversity possibly underestimated. Among those given AZD1222, only 6 or 7 were seropositive at baseline. Targeting of unmutated variant regions was reportedly seen in nearly half of spike-specific TCRs.

Repertoires were generated with immunoSEQ multiplex PCR, while TCRdb's copy carries only in-frame clones and drops some. This table holds about 83,000 clones, 70% to 90% found once. The study pooled second doses at about 4 or about 12 weeks. Note on this clone: Antigen specificity is unknown.

This sequence was found in an adult who received the AZD1222 COVID-19 vaccine. The specimen was peripheral blood, collected 28 days after the second AZD1222 dose.

Written as DNA, the CDR3 is TGTGCCAGCAGCTTATTTCCGGGACAGGGTCGTGGAAACACCATATATTTT. Its protein product is CASSLFPGQGRGNTIYF. The chain is built from TRBV7-6 and TRBJ1-3; 9 bases are shared with TRBD1. Germline loops: CDR1 SGHVS, CDR2 FNYEAQ. This CDR3 comprises 17 residues. J lost 3 bases, V lost 2 bases, and 8 bases had no gene match.